The 13 T cell receptor beta chains below were found in one sample sequenced in a study of blood T cell repertoires in COVID-19. Here immunoSEQ multiplex PCR was the method, and the copy in TCRdb shows in-frame clones only, minus some. The sample holds 300,000 to 350,000 clones, 70% to 90% seen once. Sequenced material: PBMCs or T cells enriched from blood (not recorded which). These receptors were collected from a young man who had recovered from COVID-19.

As to this clone: This same CDR3 is encoded by further DNA sequences in the sample. This chain joins TRBV14 and TRBJ2-7; D uncertain. CDR1 is SGHDN and CDR2 is FVKESK in the germline V gene. V dropped 4 bases and J dropped 0 bases, with 4 bases sitting between them. The CDR3 contains 12 residues. The CDR3 nucleotides read TGTGCCAGCAGCCCTAGCTCCTACGAGCAGTACTTC. Amino acid sequence: CASSPSSYEQYF.

This chain links TRBV15 with TRBJ2-1, with D tentatively TRBD2 (6 bases). V lost 6 bases to trimming and J lost 3 bases, with 12 bases between them. This CDR3 spans 14 amino acids. Germline CDR1 and CDR2: LNHNV and YYDKDF (reference sequence). CDR3 amino acids: CATRTGTDYNEQFF. In nucleotides, the CDR3 is TGTGCCACCAGGACCGGGACTGACTACAATGAGCAGTTCTTC.

The rearrangement links TRBV9 to TRBJ1-2; unclear D gene. Germline values: CDR1 SGDLS, CDR2 YYNGEE. The CDR3 consists of 15 residues. Deletions cut 0 bases from V and 2 bases from J, with 11 bases between. CDR3 nucleotides: TGTGCCAGCAGCGTAGGCGGAGGTACAAACTATGGCTACACCTTC. Translation: CASSVGGGTNYGYTF.

The chain joins TRBV7-6 to TRBJ2-2; tentatively, D is TRBD2 (7 bases). Germline V CDR1 and CDR2: SGHVS, FNYEAQ. V lost 0 bases to trimming and J lost 1 base, with 9 bases between them. This CDR3 has 16 residues. The DNA of the CDR3 is TGTGCCAGCAGCTTAGCGGGGGGGCGGAACACCGGGGAGCTGTTTTTT. Translating it yields CASSLAGGRNTGELFF.

This clone was counted between two and nine times. J is TRBJ2-3 and V is TRBV5-1; 7 nucleotides match TRBD2. The ends lost 3 bases at V and 3 bases at J; junction bases unmatched: 7. This CDR3 spans 15 amino acids. The V gene's germline CDR1 is SGHRS and CDR2 YFSETQ. The CDR3 is CASSSERGRTDTQYF. DNA of the CDR3: TGCGCCAGCAGCTCCGAGCGGGGTAGAACAGATACGCAGTATTTT.

This CDR3 is CASSQGRGSNEQFF. CDR3 bases: TGTGCCAGCAGCCAAGGCAGGGGCTCCAATGAGCAGTTCTTC. The chain recombines TRBV3-1 (or the pseudogene TRBV3-2) with TRBJ2-1; tentatively, D is TRBD1 (6 bases). Germline V lookup: CDR1 LGHDT, CDR2 YNNKEL (reference sequence). CDR3 length: 14 residues. V was pared by 1 base and J by 6 bases, with 10 bases between.

In DNA form, the CDR3 reads TGTGCCACCAGCATAACGGGAGGCACTGAAGCTTTCTTT. Protein: CATSITGGTEAFF. V and J are TRBV15 and TRBJ1-1, with D hard to call. Between the trimmed V and J ends, which lost 4 bases and 4 bases, there was a span of 10 bases. CDR3 length: 13 residues. Germline CDR1 and CDR2: LNHNV and YYDKDF (reference sequence).

The gene calls are TRBV30 and TRBJ1-1; 10 bases are shared with TRBD1. The CDR3 contains 17 residues. Germline V lookup: CDR1 GTSNPN, CDR2 SVGIG (reference sequence). V was clipped by 2 bases and J by 4 bases; unmatched bases: 13. The chain's CDR3 is CAWSRPGQGLLGTEAFF. The CDR3 DNA is TGTGCCTGGAGTCGACCGGGACAGGGGCTCCTGGGCACTGAAGCTTTCTTT.

The V and J genes are TRBV12-3 or TRBV12-4 and TRBJ1-2, with D possibly being TRBD1 (5 bases). The CDR3 runs to 13 residues. Trimming left V 4 bases short and J 2 bases short, with 8 bases between. Here the CDR3 reads CASSYRPNYGYTF. The CDR3 nucleotides read TGTGCCAGCAGTTACAGGCCAAACTATGGCTACACCTTC.

The V gene is TRBV6-4, the J gene TRBJ1-1; 9 bases fit TRBD1. The CDR3 length is 14 residues. Germline CDR1 and CDR2: MRHNA and SNTAGT. V lost 3 bases, J lost 10 bases, and 9 bases stayed unmatched. The CDR3 DNA follows: TGTGCCAGCAGTGAGAACACCGGGACAGGGAGAGCTTTCTTT. Its translation: CASSENTGTGRAFF.

The CDR3 loop reads CASSLVTSGERLLQYF. DNA of the CDR3: TGTGCCAGCAGCTTGGTAACTAGCGGGGAGCGACTGCTTCAGTACTTC. The chain combines TRBV5-6 with TRBJ2-4; 10 positions match TRBD2. Germline values: CDR1 SGHDT, CDR2 YYEEEE. This CDR3 comprises 16 residues. The V gene end was trimmed by 0 bases and the J gene end by 11 bases; junction bases not matched to a gene: 11.

The V call is TRBV27, the J call TRBJ1-5, with D perhaps matching TRBD1 (5 bases). Trimming left V 4 bases short and J 6 bases short, with 13 bases between. The CDR3 runs to 14 residues. Germline assignment: CDR1 MNHEY and CDR2 SMNVEV (reference sequence). DNA of the CDR3: TGTGCCAGCAGTTCGTCCCAGGGAATTCAGCCCCAGCATTTT. It yields the protein CASSSSQGIQPQHF.

The rearrangement links TRBV5-4 to TRBJ2-1; D might be TRBD1 (6 bases). Germline V CDR1 and CDR2: SGHNT, YYREEE (reference sequence). Trimming took 5 bases from V and 0 from J, leaving 12 bases between them. CDR3 length: 15 amino acids. The CDR3 DNA reads as TGTGCCAGCAGTAAACAGGGAAGCTCCTACAATGAGCAGTTCTTC. Translating it yields CASSKQGSSYNEQFF.